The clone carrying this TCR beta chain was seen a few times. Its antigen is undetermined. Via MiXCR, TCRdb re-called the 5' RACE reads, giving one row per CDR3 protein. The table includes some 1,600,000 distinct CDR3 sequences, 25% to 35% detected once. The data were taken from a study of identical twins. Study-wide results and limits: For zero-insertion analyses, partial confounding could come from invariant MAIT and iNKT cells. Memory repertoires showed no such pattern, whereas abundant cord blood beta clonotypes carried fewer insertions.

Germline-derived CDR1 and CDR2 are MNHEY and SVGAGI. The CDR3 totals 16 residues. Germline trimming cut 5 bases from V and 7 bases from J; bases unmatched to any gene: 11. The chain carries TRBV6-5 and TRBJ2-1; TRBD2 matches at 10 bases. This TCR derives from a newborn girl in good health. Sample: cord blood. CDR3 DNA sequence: TGTGCCAGCAGTCGTAGAGCGGGAGGGCCGGGGAATGAGCAGTTCTTC. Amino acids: CASSRRAGGPGNEQFF.